This entry lists 13 T cell receptor beta chains sequenced from one sample in a study of OX40 agonist ivuxolimab in advanced cancers. TCRdb's table, derived via immunoSEQ multiplex PCR, lists solely in-frame clones and lacks some. This table holds about 50,000 clones, over 75% found once. The sequenced sample was CD4+ or CD8+ T cells sorted from blood, obtained in a trial of the OX40 agonist ivuxolimab. These receptors originate from an adult with an advanced solid tumor such as melanoma, head and neck, liver or kidney cancer.

The chain joins TRBV10-2 to TRBJ2-3; D might be TRBD1 (6 bases). V lost 7 bases and J lost 2, with 13 bases in between. CDR1 is WSHSY, CDR2 SAAADI, per germline. There are 14 residues in the CDR3. The CDR3 DNA follows: TGCGCCAGCAAAAGGGGGTTACCCACAGATACGCAGTATTTT. This translates into CASKRGLPTDTQYF.

In its sample, this clone was seen a few times. The V and J genes are TRBV19 and TRBJ1-2; TRBD1 agrees at 7 bases. In germline, CDR1 is LNHDA, CDR2 SQIVND (reference sequence). V shed 7 bases, J shed 5 bases, and the junction held 1 base outside the gene matches. This CDR3 has 11 residues. This chain's CDR3 is CASTGGYGYTF. CDR3 sequence (DNA): TGTGCCAGTACAGGGGGTTATGGCTACACCTTC.

This clone was counted once. The V call is TRBV5-1, the J call TRBJ2-7; 10 bases fit TRBD1. V lost 2 bases and J lost 2; bases outside the gene matches: 4. CDR1 is SGHRS and CDR2 is YFSETQ in the germline V gene. The CDR3 sequence is 15 residues long. DNA for the CDR3: TGCGCCAGCAGCTTCGGTGGGACAGGGGCCTACGAGCAGTACTTC. It is translated as CASSFGGTGAYEQYF.

J is TRBJ1-5 and V is TRBV7-3; 7 bases align to TRBD1. CDR3 length: 14 residues. Trimming cost V 5 bases and J 3 bases; bases outside gene matches: 4. The germline V gene has CDR1 SGHTA and CDR2 FQGTGA. CDR3 loop: CASSPGQINQPQHF. CDR3 nucleotides: TGTGCCAGCAGCCCGGGACAGATCAATCAGCCCCAGCATTTT.

Only one count was recorded for this clone. This chain links TRBV11-3 with TRBJ1-2; no clear D. Trimming cost V 1 base and J 2 bases, with 11 bases left between them. This CDR3 contains 15 residues. CDR1 and CDR2 (germline): SGHNT, YENEEA. As DNA, the CDR3 is TGTGCCAGCAGCTTAGCTGGGGTTTCCAACTATGGCTACACCTTC. Protein: CASSLAGVSNYGYTF. Full variable domain (remainder filled in from reference TRBV11-3 and TRBJ1-2): EAGVVQSPRYKIIEKKQPVAFWCNPISGHNTLYWYLQNLGQGPELLIRYENEEAVDDSQLPKDRFSAERLKGVDSTLKIQPAELGDSAVYLCASSLAGVSNYGYTFGSGTRLTVV.

CDR3 amino acids: CASKGQGNYFYEQYF. In DNA form, the CDR3 reads TGTGCCAGCAAGGGACAGGGCAACTATTTTTACGAGCAGTACTTC. The J gene is TRBJ2-7, the V gene TRBV25-1, with 9 bases identical to TRBD1. Trimming at V came to 7 bases and at J to 4 bases, leaving 11 bases not matched to a gene. Per the germline V gene, CDR1 is MGHDK and CDR2 is SYGVNS. The CDR3 loop spans 15 amino acids.

V is TRBV27 and J is TRBJ1-1; D perhaps matches TRBD1 (6 bases). Between the trimmed V and J ends, which lost 6 bases and 1 base, there was a span of 21 bases. The V gene's germline CDR1 is MNHEY and CDR2 SMNVEV (reference sequence). The CDR3 loop spans 17 amino acids. In nucleotides, the CDR3 is TGTGCCAGCAGCCCTATTGGTTTGGGGGCCGGGAACACTGAAGCTTTCTTT. As protein: CASSPIGLGAGNTEAFF.

The chain carries TRBV2 and TRBJ2-1; TRBD2 aligns across 10 bases. The V and J ends lost 7 bases and 4 bases, in that order; junction bases with no gene match: 4. Germline V gives CDR1 SNHLY, CDR2 FYNNEI. CDR3 size: 14 residues. The CDR3 coding sequence is TGTGCCAGCACCCGGACTAGCGGTTACAATGAGCAGTTCTTC. This codes for CASTRTSGYNEQFF.

The chain employs TRBV9 and TRBJ2-1; 7 bases line up with TRBD2. The J segment lost 0 bases and the V segment lost 0 bases, leaving 3 bases of the junction unmatched. CDR1 and CDR2 from the germline V gene are SGDLS and YYNGEE. The CDR3 contains 16 residues. The CDR3 DNA is TGTGCCAGCAGCGTAGGTCTAGCGGCCTCCTACAATGAGCAGTTCTTC. Translating gives CASSVGLAASYNEQFF.

The chain carries TRBV30 and TRBJ1-1; the D gene is possibly TRBD1 (5 bases). The germline V gene has CDR1 GTSNPN and CDR2 SVGIG (reference sequence). The V gene lost 5 bases and the J gene lost 3 bases, with 16 bases spanning the gap. This CDR3 is 14 amino acids long. The CDR3 is CAWEKVWGDTEAFF. The CDR3 coding sequence is TGTGCCTGGGAAAAGGTATGGGGGGACACTGAAGCTTTCTTT.

V is TRBV7-2 and J is TRBJ2-2; 7 bases align to TRBD2. The germline V gene encodes CDR1 SGHTA and CDR2 FQGNSA. The V and J ends lost 5 bases and 10 bases, in that order; junction bases with no gene match: 13. This CDR3 is built from 15 residues. CDR3 residues: CASSPASASGEELFF. The CDR3 DNA is TGTGCCAGCAGCCCCGCAAGTGCTAGCGGAGAGGAGCTGTTTTTT.

The V gene is TRBV28, the J gene TRBJ2-5; 11 bases agree with TRBD1. Germline V gene lookup returns CDR1 MDHEN and CDR2 SYDVKM. V lost 3 bases and J lost 4; bases outside the gene matches: 10. The CDR3 is 17 residues long. The CDR3 region is CASSLAHPGQGGETQYF. The DNA for the CDR3 is TGTGCCAGCAGTTTGGCACATCCGGGACAGGGGGGAGAGACCCAGTACTTC.

The J gene is TRBJ1-3, the V gene TRBV5-4; D perhaps matches TRBD1 (5 bases). V gave up 4 bases and J gave up 4 bases, with 15 bases separating them. This CDR3 spans 15 amino acids. The germline CDR1 and CDR2 sequences are SGHNT and YYREEE (reference sequence). CDR3 bases: TGTGCCAGCAGCCTCGAAAGACAGAGGGGAAACACCATATATTTT. Amino acid sequence: CASSLERQRGNTIYF.